Listed below are T cell receptor beta chains from one sample, sequenced in a study of T cell responses to AZD1222 COVID-19 vaccine. Only in-frame clones appear in the TCRdb table, and some are missing; sequencing was by immunoSEQ multiplex PCR. Among about 140,000 clones listed, 92% were seen once. Here the sequenced sample was peripheral blood, taken 28 days after the second AZD1222 dose. All receptors come from an adult who received the AZD1222 COVID-19 vaccine. Each CDR3 is given with its conserved first and last residue. A D gene is named only where the DNA matches it firmly. Clone sizes are given selectively: once, few, many, or a class where the clone is expanded.

clone size: .; J gene: TRBJ1-2; V gene: TRBV2; D gene: .; CDR3 protein: CATPPQGGTGGYTF; CDR3 DNA: TGTGCCACCCCCCCCCAGGGAGGAACGGGTGGCTACACCTTC
clone size: .; J gene: TRBJ2-1; V gene: TRBV29-1; D gene: TRBD2; CDR3 protein: CSALTLAGGGFYEQFF; CDR3 DNA: TGCAGCGCTCTAACCCTAGCGGGAGGGGGTTTCTATGAGCAGTTCTTC
clone size: .; J gene: TRBJ1-2; V gene: TRBV28; D gene: TRBD1; CDR3 protein: CASSQSAGGYYGYTF; CDR3 DNA: TGTGCCAGCAGCCAGTCTGCAGGGGGCTACTATGGCTACACCTTC
clone size: .; J gene: TRBJ2-2; V gene: TRBV9; D gene: .; CDR3 protein: CASSVAAANTGELFF; CDR3 DNA: TGTGCCAGCAGCGTGGCGGCCGCGAACACCGGGGAGCTGTTTTTT
clone size: .; J gene: TRBJ2-2; V gene: TRBV2; D gene: .; CDR3 protein: CASRPGHYTGELFF; CDR3 DNA: TGTGCCAGCAGGCCCGGACACTACACCGGGGAGCTGTTTTTT
clone size: .; J gene: TRBJ2-1; V gene: TRBV9; D gene: .; CDR3 protein: CASSLPVGGKAPYNEQFF; CDR3 DNA: TGTGCCAGCAGCCTCCCCGTTGGGGGAAAGGCACCCTACAATGAGCAGTTCTTC
clone size: .; J gene: TRBJ1-3; V gene: TRBV19; D gene: .; CDR3 protein: CASTTGASGNTIYF; CDR3 DNA: TGTGCCAGTACGACAGGAGCCTCTGGAAACACCATATATTTT
clone size: .; J gene: TRBJ1-1; V gene: TRBV12-3/TRBV12-4; D gene: TRBD1; CDR3 protein: CASSFGDSTEAFF; CDR3 DNA: TGTGCCAGCAGTTTTGGGGACAGCACTGAAGCTTTCTTT
clone size: .; J gene: TRBJ2-7; V gene: TRBV27; D gene: .; CDR3 protein: CARRRGSYEQYF; CDR3 DNA: TGTGCCAGACGTAGGGGCTCCTACGAGCAGTACTTC
clone size: .; J gene: TRBJ1-5; V gene: TRBV6-1; D gene: TRBD1; CDR3 protein: CASSELDRAQPQHF; CDR3 DNA: TGTGCCAGCAGTGAGCTGGACAGGGCCCAGCCCCAGCATTTT
clone size: .; J gene: TRBJ1-6; V gene: TRBV7-2; D gene: .; CDR3 protein: CASSLTVIGSPLHF; CDR3 DNA: TGTGCCAGCAGCTTGACGGTCATCGGCTCACCCCTCCACTTT
clone size: .; J gene: TRBJ1-2; V gene: TRBV7-3; D gene: .; CDR3 protein: CASSLTLKDGYTF; CDR3 DNA: TGTGCCAGCAGCTTAACGTTAAAGGACGGCTACACCTTC
clone size: few; J gene: TRBJ1-2; V gene: TRBV18; D gene: .; CDR3 protein: CASSPLDRSTNYGYTF; CDR3 DNA: TGTGCCAGCTCACCCCTCGACAGATCCACTAACTATGGCTACACCTTC